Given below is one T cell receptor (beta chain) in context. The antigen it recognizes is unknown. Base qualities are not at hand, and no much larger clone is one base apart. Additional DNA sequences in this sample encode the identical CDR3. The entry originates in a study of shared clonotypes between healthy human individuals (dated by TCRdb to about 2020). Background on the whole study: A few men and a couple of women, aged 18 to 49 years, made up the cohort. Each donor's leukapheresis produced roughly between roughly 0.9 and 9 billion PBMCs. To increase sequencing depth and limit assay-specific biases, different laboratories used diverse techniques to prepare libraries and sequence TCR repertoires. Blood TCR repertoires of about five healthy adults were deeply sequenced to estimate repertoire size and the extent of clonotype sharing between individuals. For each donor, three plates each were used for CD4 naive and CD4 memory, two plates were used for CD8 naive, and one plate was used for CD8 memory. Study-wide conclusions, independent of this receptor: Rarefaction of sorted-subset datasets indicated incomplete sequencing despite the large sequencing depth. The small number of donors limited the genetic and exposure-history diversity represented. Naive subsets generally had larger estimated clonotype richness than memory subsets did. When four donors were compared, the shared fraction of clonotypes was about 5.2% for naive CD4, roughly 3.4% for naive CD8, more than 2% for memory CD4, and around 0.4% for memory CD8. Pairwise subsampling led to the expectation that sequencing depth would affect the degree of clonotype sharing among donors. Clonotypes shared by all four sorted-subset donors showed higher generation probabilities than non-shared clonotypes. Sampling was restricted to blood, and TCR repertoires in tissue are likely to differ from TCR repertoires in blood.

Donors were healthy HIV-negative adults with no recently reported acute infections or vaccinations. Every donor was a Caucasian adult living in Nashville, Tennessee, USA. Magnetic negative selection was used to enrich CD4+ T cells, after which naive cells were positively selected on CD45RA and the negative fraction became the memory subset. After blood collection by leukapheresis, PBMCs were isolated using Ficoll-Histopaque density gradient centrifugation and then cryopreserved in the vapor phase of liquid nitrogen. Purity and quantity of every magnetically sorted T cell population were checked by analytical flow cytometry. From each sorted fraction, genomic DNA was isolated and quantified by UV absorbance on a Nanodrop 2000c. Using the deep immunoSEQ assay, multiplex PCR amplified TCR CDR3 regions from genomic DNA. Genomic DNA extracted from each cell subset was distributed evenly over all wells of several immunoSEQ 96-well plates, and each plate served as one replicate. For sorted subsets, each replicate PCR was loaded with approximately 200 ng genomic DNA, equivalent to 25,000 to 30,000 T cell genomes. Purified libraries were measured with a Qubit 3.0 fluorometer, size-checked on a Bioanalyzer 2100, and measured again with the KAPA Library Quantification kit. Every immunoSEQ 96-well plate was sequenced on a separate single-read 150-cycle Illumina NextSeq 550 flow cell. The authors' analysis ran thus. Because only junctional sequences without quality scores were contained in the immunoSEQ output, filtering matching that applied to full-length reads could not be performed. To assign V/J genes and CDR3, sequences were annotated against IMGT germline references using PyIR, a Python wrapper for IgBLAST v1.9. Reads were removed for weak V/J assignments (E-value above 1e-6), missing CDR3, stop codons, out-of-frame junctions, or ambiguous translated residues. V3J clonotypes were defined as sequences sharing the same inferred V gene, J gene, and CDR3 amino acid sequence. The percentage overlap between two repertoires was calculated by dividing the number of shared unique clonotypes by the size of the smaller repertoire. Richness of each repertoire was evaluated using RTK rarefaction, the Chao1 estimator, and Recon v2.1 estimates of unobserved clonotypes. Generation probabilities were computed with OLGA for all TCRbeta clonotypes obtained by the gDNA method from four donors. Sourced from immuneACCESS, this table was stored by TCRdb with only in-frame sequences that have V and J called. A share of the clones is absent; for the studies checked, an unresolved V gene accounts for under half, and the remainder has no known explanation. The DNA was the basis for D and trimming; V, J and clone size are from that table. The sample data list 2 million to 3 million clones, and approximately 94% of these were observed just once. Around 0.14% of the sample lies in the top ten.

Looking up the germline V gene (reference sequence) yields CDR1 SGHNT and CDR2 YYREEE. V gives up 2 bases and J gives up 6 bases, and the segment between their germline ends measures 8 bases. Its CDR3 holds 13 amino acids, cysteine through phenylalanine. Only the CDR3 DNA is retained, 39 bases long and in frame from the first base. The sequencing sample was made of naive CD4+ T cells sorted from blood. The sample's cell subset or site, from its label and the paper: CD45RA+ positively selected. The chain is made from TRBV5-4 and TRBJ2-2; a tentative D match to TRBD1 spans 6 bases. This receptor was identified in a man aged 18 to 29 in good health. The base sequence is TGTGCCAGCAGCTTAGGGGGAGCCGGGGAGCTGTTTTTT. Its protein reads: CASSLGGAGELFF.